The T cell receptor beta chain described here comes from a study of T cell changes during pregnancy in multiple sclerosis. Measured with immunoSEQ multiplex PCR; TCRdb has only the in-frame clones, and not every one. The sample holds around 65,000 clones, around 90% seen once. The CDR3 is made up of 15 amino acids. CDR1 is MDHEN, CDR2 SYDVKM, per germline. V was cut by 5 bases and J by 1 base, with 11 bases left in between. This rearrangement joins TRBV28 to TRBJ2-2; no firm D call. This TCR came from a female donor in good health, enrolled as a control in a pregnancy study. The source material was peripheral blood, sampled in the third trimester of pregnancy. CDR3 amino acids: CASSTNLWNTGELFF. CDR3 DNA: TGTGCCAGCAGTACAAATCTCTGGAACACCGGGGAGCTGTTTTTT.